This TCR beta chain was identified during a study of stem cell transplantation in POMP-related autoinflammatory disease. Study overall: Before transplant, CD4+ T cells skewed naive and CD8+ proportions were low.

Looked up from germline, CDR1 is SQVTM and CDR2 is ANQGSEA. The J segment lost 0 bases and the V segment lost 4 bases, leaving 13 bases of the junction unmatched. The CDR3 is 19 residues long. Method: immunoSEQ multiplex PCR; TCRdb's copy keeps in-frame clones and lacks some. The sample holds tens of thousands of clones, approximately 91% seen once. Details on this clone: Its cognate antigen is unknown.

Study-level results: In PRAID patients, the number of distinct TRB V-J gene pairings was restricted. A trend toward lower repertoire diversity and greater clonality appeared in every analyzed T-cell subset of PRAID patients.

This chain connects TRBV29-1 to TRBJ1-4; 11 bases match TRBD1. This receptor was taken from a human patient with POMP-related autoinflammation and immune dysregulation (PRAID). T cells may partly derive from the graft donor. Here the sequenced sample was CD4+ T cells from PBMCs, taken after stem cell transplantation. Here the CDR3 reads CSVAVGQGVGGATNEKLFF. As DNA, the CDR3 is TGCAGCGTTGCAGTGGGACAGGGGGTCGGCGGGGCAACTAATGAAAAACTGTTTTTT.